What follows are 9 T cell receptor beta chains derived from one specimen sequenced in a study of blood T cells in healthy people across ages (dated by TCRdb to about 2015). Receptor amplification or capture employed 5' RACE. Sequencing instrument: Illumina HiSeq 2500. The second PCR ran for roughly 6 to 11 cycles and used a J-beta primer mix along with a sample-barcoded 5' primer. In-frame beta chains were kept once TCRdb had trimmed the public reads at Q25 with fastp and called clones with MiXCR. One record per CDR3 amino acid sequence lists the most common genes and DNA. This sample has some 800,000 distinct CDR3 sequences in its table, and under 45% of those were observed once. The ten largest clones take up roughly 19% of the sample. The sequenced material came from blood. The receptors come from a man aged 60 to 69 in good health.

In this sample, this clonotype turned up a few times. The CDR3 DNA follows: TGCGCCAGCAGTGGGGGACAGGGCGTAGACGAGCAGTACTTC. This gives the protein CASSGGQGVDEQYF. The genes are TRBV5-1 and TRBJ2-7, with TRBD1 matching 9 bases. The CDR3 runs 14 residues. Germline-derived CDR1 and CDR2 are SGHRS and YFSETQ. The V gene end was trimmed by 5 bases and the J gene end by 5 bases; junction bases not matched to a gene: 8.

This clonotype was recorded once. V is TRBV29-1 and J is TRBJ2-4, with D perhaps matching TRBD2 (5 bases). TRBJ2-7 explains the end of the DNA better; the J call may be wrong. Germline CDR1 is SQVTM and CDR2 is ANQGSEA. CDR3 length equals 12 residues. The chain's CDR3 is CSVELGGHEQYF. The CDR3 bases are TGCAGCGTTGAACTTGGAGGCCACGAGCAGTACTTC.

The V gene is TRBV6-5, the J gene TRBJ2-6; no definite D call. V dropped 2 bases and J dropped 0 bases, with 20 bases sitting between them. Germline V lookup: CDR1 MNHEY, CDR2 SVGAGI. The CDR3 totals 20 residues. CDR3 residues: CASSYTHGDNPVSGANVLTF. The DNA for the CDR3 is TGTGCCAGCAGTTACACGCACGGAGACAACCCGGTCTCTGGGGCCAACGTCCTGACTTTC.

The genes are TRBV6-6 and TRBJ1-6, with a possible D match to TRBD1 (5 bases). Trimming took off 2 bases at V and 9 bases at J, with 11 bases between the two ends. The CDR3 runs 14 residues. From germline, CDR1 is MNHNY and CDR2 SVGAGI (reference sequence). CDR3 nucleotide sequence: TGTGCCAGCAGTTACGTTAGCGGGGGTTCACCCCTCCACTTT. It codes for CASSYVSGGSPLHF.

Concerning this clonotype: A read error may explain this, as a much larger clone is one base away. The V and J genes are TRBV6-2 or TRBV6-3 and TRBJ1-1, with 7 bases identical to TRBD1. There are 13 residues in the CDR3. Germline CDR1 MNHEY, CDR2 SVGEGT. The CDR3 loop reads CVSTGQMNTEAFF. The CDR3 DNA reads TGTGTCAGTACGGGACAGATGAACACTGAAGCTTTCTTT.

V usage is TRBV4-1 and J usage is TRBJ1-1; D uncertain. With 0 bases removed from V and 1 base from J, the gap between germline ends came to 6 bases. The CDR3 length is 14 residues. Per germline, CDR1 MGHRA and CDR2 YSYEKL. This CDR3 reads CASSQDISNTEAFF. CDR3 coding DNA: TGCGCCAGCAGCCAAGATATCTCGAACACTGAAGCTTTCTTT.

The V and J genes are TRBV29-1 and TRBJ2-5; a possible D gene is TRBD1 (6 bases). The J call may be incorrect, as the DNA end agrees better with TRBJ2-7. Germline CDR1 is SQVTM and CDR2 is ANQGSEA. The CDR3 extends over 13 amino acids. The CDR3 bases are TGCAGCGTTGAGTTCCAGGGGTCGGGCGAGCAGTACTTC. Translation: CSVEFQGSGEQYF.

This sequence joins TRBV7-2 and TRBJ2-1, with 10 bases lining up with TRBD2. The trim removed 2 bases at V and 8 bases at J, leaving 6 bases unmatched. Germline V gene data show CDR1 as SGHTA and CDR2 as FQGNSA. This CDR3 comprises 15 residues. The CDR3 spells CASSLSLAGMDEQFF. In DNA form, the CDR3 reads TGTGCCAGCAGCTTATCACTAGCGGGGATGGATGAGCAGTTCTTC.

This clonotype was seen a handful of times. This chain joins TRBV20-1 and TRBJ2-7; 7 bases agree with TRBD1. CDR3 size: 14 residues. With V trimmed by 3 bases and J by 0 bases, 5 bases remained unmatched. The germline CDR1 and CDR2 sequences are DFQATT and SNEGSKA (reference sequence). Here the CDR3 DNA reads TGCAGTGCTAGGGGACAGCTAGGCTCCTACGAGCAGTACTTC. This translates into CSARGQLGSYEQYF.